This T cell receptor (beta chain) originates from a study of blood T cell repertoires in COVID-19. In the study overall: Both acute and convalescent COVID-19 samples were obtained from the United States, Italy and Spain.

Using immunoSEQ multiplex PCR, the repertoire was profiled, and TCRdb retains in-frame clones only, with some absent. The repertoire holds more than 200,000 clones, with 86% as singletons. CDR3 length: 14 amino acids. The chain links TRBV1 to TRBJ2-3; the D call of TRBD2 is as the table states it, not checked on the DNA. TRBV1 is recorded as a pseudogene. The sequence came from a man aged 45 to 65 with COVID-19, enrolled during active disease. Sample: peripheral blood. DNA of the CDR3: TGCACCAGCAGCCAAGATGGGAGGGCAGATACGCAGTATTTT. Residues: CTSSQDGRADTQYF.